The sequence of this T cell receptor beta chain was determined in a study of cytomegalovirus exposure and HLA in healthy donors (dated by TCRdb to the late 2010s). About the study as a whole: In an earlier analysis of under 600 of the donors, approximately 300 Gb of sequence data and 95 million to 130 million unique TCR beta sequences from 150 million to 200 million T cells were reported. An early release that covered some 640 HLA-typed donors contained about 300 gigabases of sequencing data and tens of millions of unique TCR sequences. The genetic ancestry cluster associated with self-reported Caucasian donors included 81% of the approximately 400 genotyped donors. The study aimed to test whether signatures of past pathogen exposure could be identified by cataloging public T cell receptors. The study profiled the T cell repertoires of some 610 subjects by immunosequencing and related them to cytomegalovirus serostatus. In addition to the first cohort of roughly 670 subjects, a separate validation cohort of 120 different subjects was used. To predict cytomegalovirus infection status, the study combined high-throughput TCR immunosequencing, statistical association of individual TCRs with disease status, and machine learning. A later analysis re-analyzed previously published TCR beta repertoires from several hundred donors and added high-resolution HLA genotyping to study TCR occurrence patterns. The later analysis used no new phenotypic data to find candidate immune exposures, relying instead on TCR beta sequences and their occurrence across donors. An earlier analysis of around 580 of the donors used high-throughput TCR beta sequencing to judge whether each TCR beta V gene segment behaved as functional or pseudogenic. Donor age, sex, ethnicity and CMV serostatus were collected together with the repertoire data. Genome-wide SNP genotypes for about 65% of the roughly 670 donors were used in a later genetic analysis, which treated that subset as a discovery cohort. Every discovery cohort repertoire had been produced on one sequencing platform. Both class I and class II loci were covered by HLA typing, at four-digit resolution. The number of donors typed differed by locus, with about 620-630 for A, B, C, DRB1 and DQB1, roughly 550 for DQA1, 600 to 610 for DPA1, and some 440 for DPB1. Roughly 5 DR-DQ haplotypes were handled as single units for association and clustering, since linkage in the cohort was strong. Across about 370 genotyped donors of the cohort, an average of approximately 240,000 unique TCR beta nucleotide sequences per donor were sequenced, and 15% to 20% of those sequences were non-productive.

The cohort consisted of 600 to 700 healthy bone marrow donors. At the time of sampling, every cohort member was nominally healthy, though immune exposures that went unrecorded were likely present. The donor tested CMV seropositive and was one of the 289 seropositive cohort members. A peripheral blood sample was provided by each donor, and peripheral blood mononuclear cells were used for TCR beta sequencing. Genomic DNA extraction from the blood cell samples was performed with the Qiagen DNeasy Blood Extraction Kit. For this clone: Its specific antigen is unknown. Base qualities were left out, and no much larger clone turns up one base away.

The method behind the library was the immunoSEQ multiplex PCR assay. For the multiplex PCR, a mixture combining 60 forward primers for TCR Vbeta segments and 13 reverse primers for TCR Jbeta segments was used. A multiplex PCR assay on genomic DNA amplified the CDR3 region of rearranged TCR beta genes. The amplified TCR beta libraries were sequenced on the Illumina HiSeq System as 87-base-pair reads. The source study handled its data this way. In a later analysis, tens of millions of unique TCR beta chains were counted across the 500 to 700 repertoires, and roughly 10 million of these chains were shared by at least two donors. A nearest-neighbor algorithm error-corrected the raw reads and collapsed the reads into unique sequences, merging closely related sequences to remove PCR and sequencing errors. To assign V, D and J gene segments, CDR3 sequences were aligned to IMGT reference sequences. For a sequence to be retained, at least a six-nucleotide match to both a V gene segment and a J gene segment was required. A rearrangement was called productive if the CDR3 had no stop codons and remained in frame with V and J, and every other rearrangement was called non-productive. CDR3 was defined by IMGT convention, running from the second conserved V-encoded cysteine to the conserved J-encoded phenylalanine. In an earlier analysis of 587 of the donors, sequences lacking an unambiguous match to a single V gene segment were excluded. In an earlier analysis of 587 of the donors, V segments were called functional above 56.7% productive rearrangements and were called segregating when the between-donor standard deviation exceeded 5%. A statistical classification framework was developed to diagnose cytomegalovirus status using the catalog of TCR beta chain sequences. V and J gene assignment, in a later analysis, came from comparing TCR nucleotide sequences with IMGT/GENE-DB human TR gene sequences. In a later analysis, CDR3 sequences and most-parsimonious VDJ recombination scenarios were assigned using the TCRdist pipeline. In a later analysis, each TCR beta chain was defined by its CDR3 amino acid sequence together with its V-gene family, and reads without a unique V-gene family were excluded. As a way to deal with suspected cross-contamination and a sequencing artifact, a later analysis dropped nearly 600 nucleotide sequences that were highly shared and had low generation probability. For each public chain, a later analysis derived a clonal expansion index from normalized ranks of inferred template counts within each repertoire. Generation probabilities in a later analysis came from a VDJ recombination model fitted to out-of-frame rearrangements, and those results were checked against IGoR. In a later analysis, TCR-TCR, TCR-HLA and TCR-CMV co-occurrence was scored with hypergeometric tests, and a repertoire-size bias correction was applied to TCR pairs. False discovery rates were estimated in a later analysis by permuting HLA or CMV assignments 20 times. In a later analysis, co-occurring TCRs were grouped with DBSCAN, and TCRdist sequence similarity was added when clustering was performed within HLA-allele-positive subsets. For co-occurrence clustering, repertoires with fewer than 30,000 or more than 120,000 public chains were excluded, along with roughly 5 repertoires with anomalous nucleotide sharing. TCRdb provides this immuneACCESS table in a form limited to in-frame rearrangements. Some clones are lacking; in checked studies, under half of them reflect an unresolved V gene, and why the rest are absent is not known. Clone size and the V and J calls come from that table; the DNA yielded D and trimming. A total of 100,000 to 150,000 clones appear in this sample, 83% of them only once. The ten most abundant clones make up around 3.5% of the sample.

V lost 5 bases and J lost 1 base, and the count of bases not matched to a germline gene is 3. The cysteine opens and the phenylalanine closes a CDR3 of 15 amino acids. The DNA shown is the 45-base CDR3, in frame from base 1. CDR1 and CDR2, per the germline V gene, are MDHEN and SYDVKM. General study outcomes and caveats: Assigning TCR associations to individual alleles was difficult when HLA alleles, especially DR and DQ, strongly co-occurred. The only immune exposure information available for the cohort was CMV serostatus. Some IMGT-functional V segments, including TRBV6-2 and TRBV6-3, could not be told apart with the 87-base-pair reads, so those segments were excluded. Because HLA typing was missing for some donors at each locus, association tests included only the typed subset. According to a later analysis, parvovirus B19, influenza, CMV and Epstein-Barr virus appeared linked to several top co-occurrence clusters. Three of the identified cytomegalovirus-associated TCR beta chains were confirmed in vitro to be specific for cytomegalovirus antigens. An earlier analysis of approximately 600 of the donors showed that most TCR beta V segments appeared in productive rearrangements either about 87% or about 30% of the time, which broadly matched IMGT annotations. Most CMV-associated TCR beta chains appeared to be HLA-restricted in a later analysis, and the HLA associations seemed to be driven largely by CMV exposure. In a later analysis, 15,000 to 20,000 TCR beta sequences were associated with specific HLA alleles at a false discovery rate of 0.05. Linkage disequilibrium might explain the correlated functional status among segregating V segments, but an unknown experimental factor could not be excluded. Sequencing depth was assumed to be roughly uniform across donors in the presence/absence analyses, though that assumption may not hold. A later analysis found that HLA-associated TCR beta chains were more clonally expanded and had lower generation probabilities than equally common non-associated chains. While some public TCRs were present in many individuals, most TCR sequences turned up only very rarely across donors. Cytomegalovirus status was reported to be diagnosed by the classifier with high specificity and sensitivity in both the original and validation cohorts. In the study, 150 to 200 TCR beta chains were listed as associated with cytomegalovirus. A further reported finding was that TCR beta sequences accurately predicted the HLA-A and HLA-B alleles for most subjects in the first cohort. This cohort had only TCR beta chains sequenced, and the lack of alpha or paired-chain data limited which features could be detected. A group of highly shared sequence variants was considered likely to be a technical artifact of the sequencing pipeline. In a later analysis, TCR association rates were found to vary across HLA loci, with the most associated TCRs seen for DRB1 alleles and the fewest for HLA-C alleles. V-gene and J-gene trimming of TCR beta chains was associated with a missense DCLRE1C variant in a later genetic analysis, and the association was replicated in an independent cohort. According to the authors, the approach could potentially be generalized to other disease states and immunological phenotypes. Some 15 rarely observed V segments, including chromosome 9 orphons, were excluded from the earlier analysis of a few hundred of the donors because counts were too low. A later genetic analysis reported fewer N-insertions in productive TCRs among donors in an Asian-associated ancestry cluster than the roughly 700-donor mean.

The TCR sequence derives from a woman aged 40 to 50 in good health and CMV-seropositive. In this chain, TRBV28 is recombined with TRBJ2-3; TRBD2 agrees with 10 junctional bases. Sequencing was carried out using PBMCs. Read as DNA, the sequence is TGTGCCAGCAGTAAGCGGGAGGGGGGCACAGATACGCAGTATTTT. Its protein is CASSKREGGTDTQYF.